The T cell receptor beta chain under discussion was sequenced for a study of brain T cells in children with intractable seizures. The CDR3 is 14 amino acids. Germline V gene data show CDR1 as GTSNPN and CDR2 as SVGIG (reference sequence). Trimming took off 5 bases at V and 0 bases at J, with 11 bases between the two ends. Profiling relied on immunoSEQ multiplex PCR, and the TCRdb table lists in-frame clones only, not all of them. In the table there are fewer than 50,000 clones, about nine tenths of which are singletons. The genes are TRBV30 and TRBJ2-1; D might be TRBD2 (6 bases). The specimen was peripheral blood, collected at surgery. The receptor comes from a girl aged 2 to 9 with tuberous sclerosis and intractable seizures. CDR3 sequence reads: CAWGGGDSYNEQFF. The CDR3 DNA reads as TGTGCCTGGGGCGGAGGGGACTCCTACAATGAGCAGTTCTTC.